Presented here are 5 T cell receptor beta chains from one specimen sequenced in a study of T cell changes during pregnancy in multiple sclerosis. Measured with immunoSEQ multiplex PCR; TCRdb has only the in-frame clones, and not every one. This sample has around 100,000 clones; roughly nine tenths occur once, and the top ten carry about 0.9%. The sequences come from peripheral blood, collected after pregnancy. These receptors were taken from a female donor with multiple sclerosis, enrolled in a pregnancy study.

This rearrangement joins TRBV19 to TRBJ2-2; tentative D call: TRBD1 (6 bases). The CDR3 extends over 13 amino acids. Trimming left V 7 bases short and J 5 bases short, with 11 bases between. Germline V gene data show CDR1 as LNHDA and CDR2 as SQIVND (reference sequence). As DNA, the CDR3 is TGTGCCAGTATATTGAGGGGGACCGGGGAGCTGTTTTTT. Translation gives CASILRGTGELFF.

In this sample, this clone turned up once. V and J are TRBV7-3 and TRBJ1-2; 9 bases line up with TRBD1. This CDR3 has 13 residues. Trimming removed 1 base from V and 6 bases from J; junction bases left unmatched: 0. Germline loops: CDR1 SGHTA, CDR2 FQGTGA. The CDR3 nucleotides are TGTGCCAGCAGCTTAAGGGACAGGGATGGCTACACCTTC. This codes for CASSLRDRDGYTF.

The chain's CDR3 is CASQAIGETQYF. The CDR3 DNA follows: TGTGCCAGCCAGGCCATTGGGGAGACCCAGTACTTC. This chain connects TRBV27 to TRBJ2-5; D is uncertain. This CDR3 is built from 12 residues. V dropped 8 bases and J dropped 5 bases, with 12 bases sitting between them. The V gene's germline CDR1 is MNHEY and CDR2 SMNVEV (reference sequence).

CDR3 sequence reads: CASSPGLGRFHEQFF. The CDR3, as DNA: TGTGCCAGCAGCCCTGGACTAGGACGTTTCCATGAGCAGTTCTTC. V usage is TRBV14 and J usage is TRBJ2-1; 7 nucleotides line up with TRBD2. After removal of 4 bases from V and 8 bases from J, the junction contained 11 bases not matched to a gene. This CDR3 comprises 15 residues. The germline CDR1 and CDR2 sequences are SGHDN and FVKESK.

V and J are TRBV28 and TRBJ1-5, with D uncertain. The CDR3 sequence is 15 residues long. Trimming shortened V by 8 bases and J by 1 base, and 15 bases separated the two germline ends. Germline V gene lookup returns CDR1 MDHEN and CDR2 SYDVKM. The CDR3 bases are TGTGCCAGCCAGGCGGGCAGTTTGAGCAATCAGCCCCAGCATTTT. Amino acids: CASQAGSLSNQPQHF.